Below, 29 T cell receptor beta chains from the same sample are listed, as sequenced in a study of T cell changes during pregnancy in multiple sclerosis. Repertoires were generated with immunoSEQ multiplex PCR, while TCRdb's copy carries only in-frame clones and drops some. Of nearly 80,000 clones in the sample, around nine tenths were seen once. This material consisted of CD4+ T cells from peripheral blood mononuclear cells, taken before pregnancy. The receptors stem from a female donor with multiple sclerosis, enrolled in a pregnancy study.

V and J are TRBV4-1 and TRBJ1-2, with D possibly matching TRBD1 (5 bases). Trimming took 0 bases from V and 3 from J, leaving 8 bases between them. Germline lookup yields CDR1 MGHRA and CDR2 YSYEKL. This CDR3 region has 14 residues. The CDR3 nucleotides read TGCGCCAGCAGCCAAGATGCCAGGGACTATGGCTACACCTTC. It translates to CASSQDARDYGYTF.

The chain links TRBV6-1 to TRBJ2-1, with D possibly TRBD2 on 5 matching bases. The V gene's germline CDR1 is MNHNS and CDR2 SASEGT. V lost 3 bases, J lost 2 bases, and 11 bases lay in between. The CDR3 runs to 15 residues. The CDR3 DNA reads as TGTGCCAGCAGTGAGAATAGCGCCGCCTACAATGAGCAGTTCTTC. Encoded protein: CASSENSAAYNEQFF.

The rearrangement links TRBV5-1 to TRBJ2-2; TRBD1 matches 8 bases. J was trimmed by 0 bases and V by 3 bases; bases with no gene match: 4. This CDR3 is 16 amino acids long. Germline assignment: CDR1 SGHRS and CDR2 YFSETQ. CDR3 loop: CASSSRTGSNTGELFF. In DNA form, the CDR3 reads TGCGCCAGCAGCTCAAGGACAGGGTCGAACACCGGGGAGCTGTTTTTT.

The chain combines TRBV5-1 with TRBJ1-2, with D possibly TRBD1 on 5 matching bases. Trimming removed 1 base from V and 4 bases from J, with 11 bases in between. Germline V lookup: CDR1 SGHRS, CDR2 YFSETQ. This CDR3 contains 14 residues. The CDR3: CASSLNAGPYGYTF. CDR3 in DNA: TGCGCCAGCAGCTTGAATGCAGGGCCCTATGGCTACACCTTC.

This clone was found once. This rearrangement joins TRBV9 to TRBJ1-4, with 8 positions matching TRBD1. This CDR3 comprises 16 residues. Looked up from germline, CDR1 is SGDLS and CDR2 is YYNGEE. V lost 2 bases to trimming and J lost 8 bases; unmatched junction nucleotides: 11. The CDR3 bases are TGTGCCAGCAGCGTGGCCCAAGGACAGGGAGGGGAAAAACTGTTTTTT. Amino acids: CASSVAQGQGGEKLFF.

This chain links TRBV5-1 with TRBJ2-3, with 10 bases fitting TRBD2. J gave up 1 base and V 6 bases, and 5 bases lay outside the gene matches. Germline CDR1 reads SGHRS; CDR2 reads YFSETQ. CDR3 length equals 15 residues. The CDR3 protein is CASTWLAGGTDTQYF. The CDR3 coding sequence is TGCGCCAGCACCTGGCTAGCGGGGGGCACAGATACGCAGTATTTT.

The rearrangement joins TRBV5-5 to TRBJ2-1; unclear D gene. There are 12 residues in the CDR3. Germline V CDR1 and CDR2: SGHKS, YYEKEE (reference sequence). V shed 4 bases and J shed 10 bases, with 12 bases lying between them. CDR3 sequence reads: CASSHPLGEQFF. Written as DNA, the CDR3 is TGTGCCAGCAGCCACCCATTGGGCGAGCAGTTCTTC.

This chain uses TRBV5-4 with TRBJ2-5; maybe TRBD1 (6 bases). The CDR3 runs 14 residues. Deletions cut 5 bases from V and 4 bases from J, with 15 bases between. Germline assignment: CDR1 SGHNT and CDR2 YYREEE (reference sequence). Here the CDR3 reads CASSSSGQGETQYF. Written as DNA, the CDR3 is TGTGCCAGCAGTTCGTCGGGACAAGGAGAGACCCAGTACTTC.

V and J are TRBV7-3 and TRBJ2-1; 10 positions agree with TRBD2. From germline, CDR1 is SGHTA and CDR2 FQGTGA. This CDR3 region has 15 residues. V lost 2 bases, J lost 8 bases, and 6 bases stayed unmatched. CDR3 loop: CASSLGSSGSYEQFF. CDR3 nucleotide sequence: TGTGCCAGCAGCTTAGGGTCTAGCGGGAGCTATGAGCAGTTCTTC.

V is TRBV4-1 and J is TRBJ2-7; 15 bases align to TRBD2. The CDR3 consists of 20 residues. V was clipped by 4 bases and J by 1 base; unmatched bases: 14. Germline V CDR1 and CDR2: MGHRA, YSYEKL. The chain's CDR3 is CASSLGLAGGLTLLSYEQYF. CDR3 bases: TGCGCCAGCAGCCTGGGACTAGCGGGAGGATTGACCCTTCTTTCCTACGAGCAGTACTTC.

The table lists this clone with a count of one. V gene TRBV4-2 combines with J gene TRBJ1-2, with unresolved D. The germline V gene has CDR1 LGHNA and CDR2 YNFKEQ. The CDR3 contains 14 residues. The V end was cut by 0 bases, the J end by 7 bases, with 12 bases between. The CDR3 sequence: CASSQDGGRGGYTF. The CDR3 region has the DNA TGTGCCAGCAGCCAAGATGGAGGGCGAGGTGGCTACACCTTC.

This clone was seen once. V usage is TRBV6-5 and J usage is TRBJ2-7; TRBD1 matches at 9 bases. The CDR3 contains 14 residues. V gave up 2 bases and J gave up 2 bases; unmatched junction bases: 1. The germline V gene has CDR1 MNHEY and CDR2 SVGAGI. The DNA for the CDR3 is TGTGCCAGCAGTTACGACAGGGGGACCTACGAGCAGTACTTC. Translation: CASSYDRGTYEQYF.

The chain carries TRBV13 and TRBJ2-3; tentative D call: TRBD1 (5 bases). V gave up 3 bases and J gave up 5 bases, with 9 bases separating them. CDR3 length: 13 residues. CDR1 is PRHDT, CDR2 FYEKMQ, per germline (reference sequence). The CDR3 DNA reads TGTGCCAGCAGCTTGCAGGGTCAAGATACGCAGTATTTT. Translated, it gives CASSLQGQDTQYF.

This chain connects TRBV27 to TRBJ2-1; the match to TRBD2 covers 11 bases. The V segment lost 5 bases and the J segment 5 bases; nucleotides outside the gene matches: 17. The CDR3 totals 19 residues. The V gene's germline CDR1 is MNHEY and CDR2 SMNVEV (reference sequence). The chain's CDR3 is CASSKPLAGAISAHNEQFF. The CDR3 DNA sequence: TGTGCCAGCAGTAAACCACTAGCGGGAGCCATTTCTGCGCACAATGAGCAGTTCTTC.

The gene calls are TRBV14 and TRBJ2-3; 8 bases agree with TRBD2. Germline V gene data show CDR1 as SGHDN and CDR2 as FVKESK. The CDR3 loop spans 15 amino acids. After removal of 4 bases from V and 1 base from J, the junction contained 4 bases not matched to a gene. In nucleotides, the CDR3 is TGTGCCAGCAGCCCCCAGACTAGCGGCACAGATACGCAGTATTTT. Translation: CASSPQTSGTDTQYF.

V and J are TRBV2 and TRBJ1-4; D is uncertain. The V gene lost 6 bases and the J gene lost 0 bases, with 8 bases spanning the gap. This CDR3 comprises 14 residues. Germline V gene data show CDR1 as SNHLY and CDR2 as FYNNEI. The CDR3 DNA is TGTGCCAGCAGAAAGACAACAACTAATGAAAAACTGTTTTTT. It specifies CASRKTTTNEKLFF.

The rearrangement joins TRBV7-9 to TRBJ1-6; D possibly corresponds to TRBD1 (6 bases). This CDR3 is built from 14 residues. V was clipped by 3 bases and J by 10 bases, with 13 bases between them. The germline V gene encodes CDR1 SEHNR and CDR2 FQNEAQ (reference sequence). The DNA for the CDR3 is TGTGCCAGCAGCTTCGGACAGTCGAGCTCACCCCTCCACTTT. This sequence encodes CASSFGQSSSPLHF.

The J gene is TRBJ2-7, the V gene TRBV5-1, with TRBD1 matching over 7 bases. Germline CDR1 is SGHRS and CDR2 is YFSETQ. Trimming cost V 0 bases and J 0 bases; bases outside gene matches: 15. This CDR3 spans 19 amino acids. CDR3 coding DNA: TGCGCCAGCAGCTTGGACCTCATGACAGGGAAATCTTTCTCCTACGAGCAGTACTTC. This gives the protein CASSLDLMTGKSFSYEQYF.

The genes are TRBV27 and TRBJ1-2; 12 bases are a match to TRBD1. V gave up 5 bases and J gave up 6 bases; unmatched junction bases: 7. Germline CDR1 is MNHEY and CDR2 is SMNVEV (reference sequence). CDR3 length: 15 residues. CDR3 nucleotide sequence: TGTGCCAGCAGTCCCCCGGGACAGGGGGCGAATGGCTACACCTTC. Encoded protein: CASSPPGQGANGYTF.

This chain uses TRBV19 with TRBJ2-6; 7 nucleotides align to TRBD1. The germline V gene has CDR1 LNHDA and CDR2 SQIVND (reference sequence). With V trimmed by 6 bases and J by 1 base, 6 bases remained unmatched. The CDR3 covers 16 residues. The DNA for the CDR3 is TGTGCCAGTAGCAGGGACAGCTCGTCTGGGGCCAACGTCCTGACTTTC. It codes for CASSRDSSSGANVLTF.

The genes are TRBV18 and TRBJ1-5, with 8 bases lining up with TRBD1. The V segment lost 2 bases and the J segment 6 bases; nucleotides outside the gene matches: 6. Germline V gene lookup returns CDR1 KGHSH and CDR2 LQKENI. This CDR3 comprises 15 residues. In DNA form, the CDR3 reads TGTGCCAGCTCACCAACAGGGGGGGGTGGTCAGCCCCAGCATTTT. It encodes CASSPTGGGGQPQHF.

The rearrangement joins TRBV30 to TRBJ1-2; a weak D match, TRBD1 (6 bases). Per germline, CDR1 GTSNPN and CDR2 SVGIG (reference sequence). The V end lost 3 bases, the J end lost 7 bases, and 15 bases lay between the germline ends. This CDR3 has 13 residues. This CDR3 reads CAWSLQGLGGYTF. As DNA, the CDR3 is TGTGCCTGGAGCTTACAGGGATTAGGTGGCTACACCTTC.

The chain recombines TRBV7-9 with TRBJ1-1; D remains unclear. The V end lost 5 bases, the J end lost 8 bases, and 18 bases lay between the germline ends. CDR3 length: 14 residues. CDR1 and CDR2 (germline): SEHNR, FQNEAQ (reference sequence). CDR3 sequence (DNA): TGTGCCAGCAGCACCCTGACCGGGGTTATGGAAGCTTTCTTT. Protein product: CASSTLTGVMEAFF. The whole variable domain, remainder taken from reference TRBV7-9 and TRBJ1-1, is DTGVSQNPRHKITKRGQNVTFRCDPISEHNRLYWYRQTLGQGPEFLTYFQNEAQLEKSRLLSDRFSAERPKGSFSTLEIQRTEQGDSAMYLCASSTLTGVMEAFFGQGTRLTVV.

This sequence joins TRBV15 and TRBJ1-2, with D possibly being TRBD1 (6 bases). Germline V gene sequence: CDR1 LNHNV, CDR2 YYDKDF (reference sequence). The CDR3 is 13 residues long. V lost 2 bases, J lost 7 bases, and 11 bases lay in between. The CDR3 coding sequence is TGTGCCACCAGCAGACTTGGGACAACTGGCTACACCTTC. Amino acids: CATSRLGTTGYTF.

The rearrangement links TRBV30 to TRBJ2-1, with 8 bases fitting TRBD2. V was pared by 2 bases and J by 8 bases, with 8 bases of the junction left unmatched. This CDR3 has 14 amino acids. The V gene's germline CDR1 is GTSNPN and CDR2 SVGIG (reference sequence). CDR3 residues: CAWSTGGARYEQFF. In nucleotides, the CDR3 is TGTGCCTGGAGTACGGGAGGGGCGAGATATGAGCAGTTCTTC.

J is TRBJ2-1 and V is TRBV5-4; the match to TRBD2 covers 12 bases. V trimming: 0 bases; J trimming: 11 bases; junction bases outside the gene matches: 6. CDR1 and CDR2 from the germline V gene are SGHNT and YYREEE (reference sequence). The CDR3 has 15 residues. This CDR3 is CASSLGTSGGPKQFF. DNA of the CDR3: TGTGCCAGCAGCTTGGGCACTAGCGGGGGGCCTAAGCAGTTCTTC.

The chain carries TRBV27 and TRBJ2-6; 7 nucleotides match TRBD1. Germline V lookup: CDR1 MNHEY, CDR2 SMNVEV (reference sequence). This CDR3 comprises 17 residues. V dropped 7 bases and J dropped 1; count of bases not matched to a gene: 10. The CDR3 sequence: CASNPGQTPSGANVLTF. The CDR3 nucleotides are TGTGCCAGCAACCCGGGACAGACCCCTTCTGGGGCCAACGTCCTGACTTTC.

J is TRBJ2-1 and V is TRBV5-4; 7 bases agree with TRBD2. From germline, CDR1 is SGHNT and CDR2 YYREEE (reference sequence). The CDR3 has 15 residues. V was clipped by 3 bases and J by 7 bases; unmatched bases: 10. This CDR3 is CASSSKAGYVNEQFF. The CDR3 DNA sequence: TGTGCCAGCAGCTCCAAAGCGGGATACGTTAATGAGCAGTTCTTC.

The V gene is TRBV18, the J gene TRBJ1-1, with TRBD1 as a possible D gene (5 bases). The CDR3 length is 14 residues. The germline V gene has CDR1 KGHSH and CDR2 LQKENI. Trimming left V 3 bases short and J 4 bases short, with 12 bases between. CDR3 in amino acids: CASSPDTGVTEAFF. The DNA for the CDR3 is TGTGCCAGCTCACCCGACACGGGGGTCACTGAAGCTTTCTTT.